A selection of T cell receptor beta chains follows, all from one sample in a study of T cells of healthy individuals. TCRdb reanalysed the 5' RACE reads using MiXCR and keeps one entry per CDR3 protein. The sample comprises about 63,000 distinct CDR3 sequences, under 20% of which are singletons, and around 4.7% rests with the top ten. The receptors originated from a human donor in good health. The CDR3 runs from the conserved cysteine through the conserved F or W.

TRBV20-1,CSAHGLGDTEAFF
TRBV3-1,CASRRLAGGPDTQYF
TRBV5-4,CASSLPRTGTVQATQYF
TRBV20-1,CSAKDGPYEQYF
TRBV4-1,CASSLSSLAGVVDTQYF
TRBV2,CASSEEGGGAYEQYF
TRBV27,CASSSLAGGNNEQFF
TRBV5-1,CASSLRDRDMYQETQYF
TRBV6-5,CASSYRVGQQINSPLHF
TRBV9,CASSVAVNTEAFF
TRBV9,CASSVEGVGEQYF
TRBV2,CASSDRTATGSDGYTF
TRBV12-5,CASGLYRDRGTEAFF
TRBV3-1,CASSQGWGQQETQYF
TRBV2,CASGPITDTQYF
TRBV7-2,CASSLYQGVSTDTQYF
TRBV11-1,CASSLGPVYGYTF
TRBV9,CASSAGGVLEANVLTF
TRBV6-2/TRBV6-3,CASSAVGGGYNEQFF
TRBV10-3,CAITGTYGYTF
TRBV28,CASSFIGPQEAFF
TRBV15,CATSRGIHRDGYTF
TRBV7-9,CASSLGPGGQTQYF
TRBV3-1,CASSQEVGTAFYEQYF
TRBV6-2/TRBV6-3,CASCTVIQETQYF
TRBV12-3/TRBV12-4,CASTKILDTQYF
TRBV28,CASSTGLADVYEQYF
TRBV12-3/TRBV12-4,CASSLNTFYGYTF
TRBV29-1,CSVEGPSGDNEQFF
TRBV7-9,CASSSTGTGLTGELFF
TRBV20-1,CSASLSATGYEQYF
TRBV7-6,CASSFSRAKNIQYF
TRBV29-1,CSASTGDQPQHF